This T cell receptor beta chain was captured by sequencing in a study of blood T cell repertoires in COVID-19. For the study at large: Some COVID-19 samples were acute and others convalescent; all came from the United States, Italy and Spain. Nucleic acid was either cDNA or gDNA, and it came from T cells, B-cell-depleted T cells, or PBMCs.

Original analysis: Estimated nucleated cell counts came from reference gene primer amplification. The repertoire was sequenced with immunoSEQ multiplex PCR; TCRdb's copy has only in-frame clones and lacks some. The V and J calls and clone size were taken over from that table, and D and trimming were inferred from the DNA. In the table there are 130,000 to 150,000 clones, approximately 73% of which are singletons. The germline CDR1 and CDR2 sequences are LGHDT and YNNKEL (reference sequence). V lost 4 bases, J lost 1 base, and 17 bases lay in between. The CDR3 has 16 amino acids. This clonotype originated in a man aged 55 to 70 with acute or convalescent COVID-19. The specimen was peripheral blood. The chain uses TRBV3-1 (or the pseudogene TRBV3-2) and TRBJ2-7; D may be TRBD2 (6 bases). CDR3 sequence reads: CASSPKRGTASYEQYF. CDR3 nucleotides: TGTGCCAGCAGCCCCAAACGGGGGACGGCTTCCTACGAGCAGTACTTC.